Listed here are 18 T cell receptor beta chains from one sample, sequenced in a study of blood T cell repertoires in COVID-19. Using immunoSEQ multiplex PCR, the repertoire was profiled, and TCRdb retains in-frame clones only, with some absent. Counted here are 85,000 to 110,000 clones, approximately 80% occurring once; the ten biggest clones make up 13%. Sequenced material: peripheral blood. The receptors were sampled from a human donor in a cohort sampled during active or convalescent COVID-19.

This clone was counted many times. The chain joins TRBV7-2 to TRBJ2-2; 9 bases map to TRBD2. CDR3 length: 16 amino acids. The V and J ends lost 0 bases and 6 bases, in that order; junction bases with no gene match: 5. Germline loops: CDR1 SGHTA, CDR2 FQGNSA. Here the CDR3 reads CASSLAVGLASGELFF. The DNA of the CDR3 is TGTGCCAGCAGCTTAGCTGTGGGACTAGCTTCCGGGGAGCTGTTTTTT.

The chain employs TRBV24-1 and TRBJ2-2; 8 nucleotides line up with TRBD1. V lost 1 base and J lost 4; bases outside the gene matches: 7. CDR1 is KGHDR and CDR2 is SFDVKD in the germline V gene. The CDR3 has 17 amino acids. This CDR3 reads CATSDFARGQFTGELFF. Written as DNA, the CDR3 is TGTGCCACCAGTGATTTTGCCAGGGGGCAATTCACCGGGGAGCTGTTTTTT.

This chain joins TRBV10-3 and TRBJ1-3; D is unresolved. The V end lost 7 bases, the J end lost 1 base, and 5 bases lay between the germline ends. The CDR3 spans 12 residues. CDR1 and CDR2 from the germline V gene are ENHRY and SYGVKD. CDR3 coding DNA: TGTGCCATCAAAGAGTCTGGAAACACCATATATTTT. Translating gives CAIKESGNTIYF.

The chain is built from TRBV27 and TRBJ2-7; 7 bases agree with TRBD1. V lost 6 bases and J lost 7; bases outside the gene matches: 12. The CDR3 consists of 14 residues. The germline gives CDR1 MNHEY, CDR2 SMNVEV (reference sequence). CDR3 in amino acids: CASRTDRRWEEQYF. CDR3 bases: TGTGCCAGCAGGACGGACAGGCGATGGGAAGAGCAGTACTTC.

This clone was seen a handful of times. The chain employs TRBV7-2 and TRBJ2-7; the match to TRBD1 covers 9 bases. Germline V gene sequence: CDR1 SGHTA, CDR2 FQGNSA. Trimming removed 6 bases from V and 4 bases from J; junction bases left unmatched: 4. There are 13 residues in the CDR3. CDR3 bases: TGTGCCAGCAGTCGGACAGGGGCATACGAGCAGTACTTC. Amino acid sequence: CASSRTGAYEQYF.

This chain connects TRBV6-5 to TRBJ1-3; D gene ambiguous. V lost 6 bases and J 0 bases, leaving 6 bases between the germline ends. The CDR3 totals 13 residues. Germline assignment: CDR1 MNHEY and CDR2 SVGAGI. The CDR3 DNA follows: TGTGCCAGCAGGGTGAGCTCTGGAAACACCATATATTTT. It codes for CASRVSSGNTIYF.

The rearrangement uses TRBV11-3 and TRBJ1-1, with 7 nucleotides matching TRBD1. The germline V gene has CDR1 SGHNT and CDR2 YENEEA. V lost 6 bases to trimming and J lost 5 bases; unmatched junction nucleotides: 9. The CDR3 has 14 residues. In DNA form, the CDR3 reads TGTGCCAGCAGTAGGGGGCAGGCCGGGACTGAAGCTTTCTTT. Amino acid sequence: CASSRGQAGTEAFF.

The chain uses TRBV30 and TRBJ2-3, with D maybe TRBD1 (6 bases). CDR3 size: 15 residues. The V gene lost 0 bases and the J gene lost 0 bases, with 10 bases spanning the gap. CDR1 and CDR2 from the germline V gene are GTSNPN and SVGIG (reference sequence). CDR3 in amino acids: CAWSVGAGSTDTQYF. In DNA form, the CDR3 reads TGTGCCTGGAGTGTGGGGGCCGGTAGCACAGATACGCAGTATTTT.

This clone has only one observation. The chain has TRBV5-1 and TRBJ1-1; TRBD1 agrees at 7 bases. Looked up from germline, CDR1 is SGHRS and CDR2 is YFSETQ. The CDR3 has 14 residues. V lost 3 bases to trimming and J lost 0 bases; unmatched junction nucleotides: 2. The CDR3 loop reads CASSWTGLNTEAFF. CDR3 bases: TGCGCCAGCAGCTGGACAGGCTTGAACACTGAAGCTTTCTTT.

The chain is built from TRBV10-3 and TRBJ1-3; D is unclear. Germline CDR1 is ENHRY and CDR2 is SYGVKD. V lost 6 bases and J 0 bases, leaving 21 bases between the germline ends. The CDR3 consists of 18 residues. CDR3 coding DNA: TGTGCCATCAGCGGGGTGGGCGACGGACTCAGCTCTGGAAACACCATATATTTT. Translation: CAISGVGDGLSSGNTIYF.

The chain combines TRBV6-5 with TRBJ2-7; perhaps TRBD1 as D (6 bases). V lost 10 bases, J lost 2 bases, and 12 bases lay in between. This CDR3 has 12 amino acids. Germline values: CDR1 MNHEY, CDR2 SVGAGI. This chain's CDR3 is CATRDIPYEQYF. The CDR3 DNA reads TGTGCCACCCGGGACATCCCCTACGAGCAGTACTTC.

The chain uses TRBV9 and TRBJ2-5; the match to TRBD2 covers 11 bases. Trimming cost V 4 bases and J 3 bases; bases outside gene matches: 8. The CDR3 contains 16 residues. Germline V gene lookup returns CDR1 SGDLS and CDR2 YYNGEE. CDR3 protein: CASSPQPTSGKETQYF. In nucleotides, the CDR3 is TGTGCCAGCAGCCCACAACCGACTAGCGGGAAAGAGACCCAGTACTTC.

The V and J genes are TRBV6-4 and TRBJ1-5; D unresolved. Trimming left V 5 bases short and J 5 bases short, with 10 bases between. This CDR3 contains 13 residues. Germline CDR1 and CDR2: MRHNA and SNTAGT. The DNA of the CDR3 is TGTGCCAGCAGTCTGGCCAGTGATCAGCCCCAGCATTTT. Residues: CASSLASDQPQHF.

Here the CDR3 DNA reads TGTGCCAGCAGCTTAGACAGGGCGAACACTGAAGCTTTCTTT. Encoded protein: CASSLDRANTEAFF. This sequence joins TRBV7-3 and TRBJ1-1; TRBD1 matches at 7 bases. The CDR3 runs to 14 residues. The J segment lost 1 base and the V segment lost 2 bases, leaving 1 base of the junction unmatched. Germline-derived CDR1 and CDR2 are SGHTA and FQGTGA.

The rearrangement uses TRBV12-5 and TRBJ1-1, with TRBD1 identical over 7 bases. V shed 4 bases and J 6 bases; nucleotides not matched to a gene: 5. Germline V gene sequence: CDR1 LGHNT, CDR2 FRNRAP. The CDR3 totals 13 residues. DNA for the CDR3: TGTGCTAGTGGTTCGGGACAGTGGGCTGAAGCTTTCTTT. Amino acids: CASGSGQWAEAFF.

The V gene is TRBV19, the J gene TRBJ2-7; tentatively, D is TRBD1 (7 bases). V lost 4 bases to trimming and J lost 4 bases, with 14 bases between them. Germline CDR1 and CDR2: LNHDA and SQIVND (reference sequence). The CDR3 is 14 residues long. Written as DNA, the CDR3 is TGTGCCAGTAGTAGTCAGGGGGGCCTGTACGAGCAGTACTTC. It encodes CASSSQGGLYEQYF.

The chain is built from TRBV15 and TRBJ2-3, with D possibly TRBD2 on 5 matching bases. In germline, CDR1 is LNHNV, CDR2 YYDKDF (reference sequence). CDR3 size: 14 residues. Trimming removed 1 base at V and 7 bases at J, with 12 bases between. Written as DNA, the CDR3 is TGTGCCACCAGCAGAGTCGGGATAGGTAATACGCAGTATTTT. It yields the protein CATSRVGIGNTQYF.

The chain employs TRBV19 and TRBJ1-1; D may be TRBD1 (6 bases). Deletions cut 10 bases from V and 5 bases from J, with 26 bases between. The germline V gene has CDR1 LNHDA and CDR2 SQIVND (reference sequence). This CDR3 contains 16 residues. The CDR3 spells CATSPVVGARGTEAFF. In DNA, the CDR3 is TGTGCCACCTCCCCCGTGGTGGGGGCGAGAGGAACTGAAGCTTTCTTT.